Listed below are T cell receptor beta chains from one sample, sequenced in a study of technical replicates of blood from several donors. The table came from immunoSEQ multiplex PCR; TCRdb's copy has only in-frame clones and leaves some out. The sample has about 84,000 clones; just over 90% are singletons. The sequencing sample was made of T cells isolated from PBMCs. The receptors shown here come from a human donor in good health. Both conserved end residues are part of each CDR3. A D gene is named only where the DNA matches it firmly. Some rows mark clone size as missing; the rest say once, few, many or name a class of expanded clone.

V gene,D gene,clone size,J gene,CDR3 protein,CDR3 DNA
TRBV28,TRBD1,NA,TRBJ2-6,CASSLWTGPYSGANVLTF,TGTGCCAGCAGTTTATGGACAGGGCCCTACTCTGGGGCCAACGTCCTGACTTTC
TRBV9,NA,NA,TRBJ1-2,CASSGSGTPNDYTF,TGTGCCAGCAGTGGCTCCGGGACACCGAATGACTACACCTTC
TRBV30,NA,NA,TRBJ1-1,CAWSFDREAFF,TGTGCCTGGAGTTTCGACAGGGAAGCTTTCTTT
TRBV9,TRBD2,NA,TRBJ2-2,CASSVGLAGGTGELFF,TGTGCCAGCAGCGTAGGACTAGCGGGGGGGACCGGGGAGCTGTTTTTT
TRBV11-2,NA,NA,TRBJ2-1,CASSYTGTRYNEQFF,TGTGCCAGCAGCTATACAGGGACCCGATACAATGAGCAGTTCTTC
TRBV19,NA,NA,TRBJ1-1,CASRTTEAVTEAFF,TGTGCCAGTAGAACTACGGAGGCGGTCACTGAAGCTTTCTTT
TRBV6-5,TRBD1,NA,TRBJ2-7,CASSYLGQAYEQYF,TGTGCCAGCAGTTACCTGGGACAGGCCTACGAGCAGTACTTC
TRBV4-1,TRBD2,NA,TRBJ2-5,CASSQDSGTSGRAGWETQYF,TGCGCCAGCAGCCAAGACTCTGGGACTAGCGGGAGGGCCGGCTGGGAGACCCAGTACTTC
TRBV18,TRBD2,NA,TRBJ2-2,CASLAGANTGELFF,TGTGCCAGCCTAGCGGGGGCGAACACCGGGGAGCTGTTTTTT
TRBV7-9,NA,NA,TRBJ2-7,CASSSKRPDEQYF,TGTGCCAGCAGCTCAAAACGTCCGGACGAGCAGTACTTC
TRBV5-4,NA,NA,TRBJ2-1,CASSQTGQSWNNEQFF,TGTGCCAGCAGCCAAACAGGGCAGAGTTGGAACAATGAGCAGTTCTTC
TRBV7-3,TRBD2,NA,TRBJ2-3,CASSFGVGRGLAGKDTQYF,TGTGCCAGCAGCTTCGGGGTGGGCCGCGGGCTAGCGGGGAAAGATACGCAGTATTTT
TRBV6-1,TRBD1,NA,TRBJ1-4,CASSEAMGQGVGKLFF,TGTGCCAGCAGCGAAGCGATGGGACAGGGCGTAGGAAAACTGTTTTTT
TRBV5-1,NA,NA,TRBJ2-3,CAGSLARSTDTQYF,TGCGCCGGCAGCTTGGCCAGGAGCACAGATACGCAGTATTTT
TRBV27,TRBD2,NA,TRBJ2-5,CASSYNGRERKETQYF,TGTGCCAGCAGCTATAACGGGAGGGAAAGAAAAGAGACCCAGTACTTC
TRBV6-5,TRBD2,NA,TRBJ2-1,CASSPSGSGEQFF,TGTGCCAGCAGTCCTAGCGGGAGTGGTGAGCAGTTCTTC
TRBV7-9,NA,NA,TRBJ2-5,CASSNTLGAETQYF,TGTGCCAGCAGCAATACCCTGGGGGCGGAGACCCAGTACTTC
TRBV6-5,TRBD2,once,TRBJ2-5,CASSYSLGGPKETQYF,TGTGCCAGCAGTTACTCATTGGGAGGGCCGAAAGAGACCCAGTACTTC
TRBV9,NA,NA,TRBJ2-3,CASSVASVRADTQYF,TGTGCCAGCAGCGTAGCCAGCGTGCGGGCAGATACGCAGTATTTT
TRBV11-3,NA,NA,TRBJ2-3,CASSFFGGVSTDTQYF,TGTGCCAGCAGCTTTTTCGGCGGGGTCAGCACAGATACGCAGTATTTT